This TCR beta chain comes out of a study of blood T cells in healthy people across ages. This clonotype showed up many times. Its antigen is not known. Alongside a J-beta primer mix, a sample-barcoded 5' primer served in a second PCR lasting roughly 7 to 11 cycles. One entry per CDR3 protein, called by TCRdb with MiXCR from the 5' RACE reads. This sample carries roughly 1,500,000 distinct CDR3 sequences, roughly a third of them seen once, and the ten largest clones take approximately 10%. Findings of the study overall: Donor CMV status, an unknown factor, possibly confounded changes in expanded clonotypes.

The CDR3 runs 13 residues. Trimming shortened V by 5 bases and J by 7 bases, and 17 bases separated the two germline ends. Germline CDR1 is DFQATT and CDR2 is SNEGSKA (reference sequence). V is TRBV20-1 and J is TRBJ2-5, with D possibly matching TRBD2 (5 bases). This TCR was recovered from a young woman in good health. Sequenced input: blood. CDR3 nucleotide sequence: TGCAGTGCTCAAGGTCCAGGCGGGTCGACCCAGTACTTC. Its translation is CSAQGPGGSTQYF.